What follows are 8 T cell receptor beta chains derived from one specimen sequenced in a study of cytomegalovirus exposure and HLA in healthy donors. PCR amplification relied on 60 Vbeta primers (plus 13 Jbeta primers). Method: immunoSEQ multiplex PCR; TCRdb's copy keeps in-frame clones and lacks some. The sample includes over 75,000 clones, over 8% of them seen just once. Sequencing was performed on PBMCs. The receptors stem from a man aged 50-59 years in good health and CMV-seropositive.

The V and J genes are TRBV7-8 and TRBJ2-5; 9 bases align to TRBD2. The length of the CDR3 is 16 residues. Germline V gene lookup returns CDR1 SGHVS and CDR2 FQNEAQ. The J segment lost 5 bases and the V segment lost 1 base, leaving 8 bases of the junction unmatched. CDR3 amino acids: CASSLVAGVPVETQYF. The DNA of the CDR3 is TGTGCCAGCAGCTTAGTAGCGGGAGTTCCCGTCGAGACCCAGTACTTC.

This rearrangement joins TRBV19 to TRBJ1-1; the match to TRBD1 covers 8 bases. In germline, CDR1 is LNHDA, CDR2 SQIVND (reference sequence). V shed 4 bases, J shed 1 base, and the junction held 5 bases outside the gene matches. There are 15 residues in the CDR3. CDR3 protein: CASSRRTGTNTEAFF. CDR3 bases: TGTGCCAGTAGTAGAAGGACAGGGACGAACACTGAAGCTTTCTTT.

This sequence joins TRBV27 and TRBJ2-3; no clear D gene. Germline V gene data show CDR1 as MNHEY and CDR2 as SMNVEV (reference sequence). V dropped 5 bases and J dropped 1 base, with 4 bases sitting between them. The CDR3 is 12 amino acids. CDR3 nucleotides: TGTGCCAGCAGTCGAGGCACAGATACGCAGTATTTT. The encoded protein is CASSRGTDTQYF.

This clone has just a few counts. The CDR3 sequence: CASSPGHPATEAFF. DNA for the CDR3: TGTGCCAGCAGCCCTGGACACCCGGCCACTGAAGCTTTCTTT. The V gene is TRBV5-6, the J gene TRBJ1-1; the D gene is possibly TRBD1 (5 bases). The CDR3 is made up of 14 amino acids. Germline values: CDR1 SGHDT, CDR2 YYEEEE. V lost 4 bases to trimming and J lost 4 bases, with 14 bases between them. The full variable domain, with the rest looked up from reference TRBV5-6 and TRBJ1-1, is DAGVTQSPTHLIKTRGQQVTLRCSPKSGHDTVSWYQQALGQGPQFIFQYYEEEERQRGNFPDRFSGHQFPNYSSELNVNALLLGDSALYLCASSPGHPATEAFFGQGTRLTVV.

The CDR3 here is CASSLDAGIVSSEQFF. The CDR3 DNA reads TGTGCCAGCAGCTTAGATGCGGGAATAGTTTCTAGTGAGCAGTTCTTC. The rearrangement links TRBV7-2 to TRBJ2-1; a weak D match, TRBD2 (6 bases). The CDR3 loop spans 16 amino acids. Germline V gives CDR1 SGHTA, CDR2 FQGNSA. Trimming took 1 base from V and 9 from J, leaving 19 bases between them.

This clone was seen more than once but under ten times. This chain uses TRBV25-1 with TRBJ2-5; 10 bases agree with TRBD2. The germline gives CDR1 MGHDK, CDR2 SYGVNS. The CDR3 runs to 16 residues. With 1 base clipped from V and 4 bases from J, the junction kept 6 bases outside the gene matches. The CDR3 DNA sequence: TGTGCCAGCAGTGAATTGCCTAGCGGGAGAGGAGAGACCCAGTACTTC. It codes for CASSELPSGRGETQYF.

This clone was counted a few times. The chain recombines TRBV7-9 with TRBJ2-2, with D maybe TRBD2 (5 bases). CDR3 length: 14 amino acids. Trimming pared 3 bases from V and 4 bases from J, leaving 9 bases between. Germline loops: CDR1 SEHNR, CDR2 FQNEAQ (reference sequence). For the CDR3, the DNA is TGTGCCAGCAGCTTTGGGAGTTCCACCGGGGAGCTGTTTTTT. Protein: CASSFGSSTGELFF.

The V gene is TRBV27, the J gene TRBJ2-1; TRBD2 aligns across 7 bases. This CDR3 spans 13 amino acids. The germline V gene encodes CDR1 MNHEY and CDR2 SMNVEV (reference sequence). The junction had 5 bases not matched to a gene; V was cut back by 3 bases and J by 9 bases. CDR3 amino acids: CASSLGGFTEQFF. For the CDR3, the DNA is TGTGCCAGCAGTTTGGGGGGGTTTACTGAGCAGTTCTTC.